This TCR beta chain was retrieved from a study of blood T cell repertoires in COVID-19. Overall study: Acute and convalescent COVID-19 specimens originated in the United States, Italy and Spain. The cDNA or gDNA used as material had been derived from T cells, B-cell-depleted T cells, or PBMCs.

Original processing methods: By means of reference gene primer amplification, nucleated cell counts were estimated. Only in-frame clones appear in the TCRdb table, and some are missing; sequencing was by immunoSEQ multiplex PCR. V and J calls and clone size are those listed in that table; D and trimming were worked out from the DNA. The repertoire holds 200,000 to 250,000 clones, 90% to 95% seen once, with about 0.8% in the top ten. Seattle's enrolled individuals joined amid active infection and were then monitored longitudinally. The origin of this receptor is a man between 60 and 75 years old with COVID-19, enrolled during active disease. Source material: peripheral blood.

CDR3 amino acids: CATAKGGVSYEQYF. CDR3 DNA sequence: TGTGCCACAGCCAAAGGGGGTGTCTCCTACGAGCAGTACTTC. The V call is TRBV15, the J call TRBJ2-7, with D maybe TRBD1 (6 bases). Germline V CDR1 and CDR2: LNHNV, YYDKDF (reference sequence). Trimming shortened V by 9 bases and J by 0 bases, and 15 bases separated the two germline ends. The CDR3 totals 14 residues.